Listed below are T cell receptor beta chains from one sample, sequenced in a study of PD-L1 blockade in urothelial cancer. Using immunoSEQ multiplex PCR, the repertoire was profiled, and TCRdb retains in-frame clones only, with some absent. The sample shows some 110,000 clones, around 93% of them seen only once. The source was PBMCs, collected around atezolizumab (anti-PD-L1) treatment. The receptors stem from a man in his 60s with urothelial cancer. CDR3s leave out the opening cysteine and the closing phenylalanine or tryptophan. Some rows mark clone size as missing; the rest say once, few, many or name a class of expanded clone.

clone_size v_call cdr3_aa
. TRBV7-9 ASSTTDRVTDTQY
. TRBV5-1 ASSLAEGTSSTDTQY
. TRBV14 ASSQGSASGNYEQY
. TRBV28 ASREQETEAF
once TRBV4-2 ASSQDQRGYYNEQF
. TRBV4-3 ASSQGFRNTEAF
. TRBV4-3 ASSQDPTGDFYGYT
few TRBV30 ACPGGRGYT
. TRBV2 ASSEGGQPQH
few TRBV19 ASRDRGPYGYT
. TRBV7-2 ASSMSGTRVRNEQF
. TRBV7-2 ASSSSLAGVEKDTQY
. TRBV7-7 ASSSSGMGDTQY
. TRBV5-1 ASSLESRGFDEQY
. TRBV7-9 ASSLAAGLATDTQY
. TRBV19 ASSTRDGGSNQPQH
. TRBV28 ASNSGGGREQY
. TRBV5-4 ASSPQSHSGNTIY
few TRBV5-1 ASSSTGDTEAF
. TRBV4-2 ASSPGTSGDYEQY
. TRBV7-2 ASSLGQTSGNTIY
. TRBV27 ASSATPGQGRDTQY
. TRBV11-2 ASSAASWAGPNEQY
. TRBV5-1 ASSLQGEGQPQH
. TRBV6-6 ASRRTSGNVKETQY
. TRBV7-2 ASSLVRPSKQY
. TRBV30 AWGPFEKLF
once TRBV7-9 ASRVGYTTKNEQF
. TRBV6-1 ASSEGTSGIQDTQY
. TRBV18 ASSPVNPAGDEQF